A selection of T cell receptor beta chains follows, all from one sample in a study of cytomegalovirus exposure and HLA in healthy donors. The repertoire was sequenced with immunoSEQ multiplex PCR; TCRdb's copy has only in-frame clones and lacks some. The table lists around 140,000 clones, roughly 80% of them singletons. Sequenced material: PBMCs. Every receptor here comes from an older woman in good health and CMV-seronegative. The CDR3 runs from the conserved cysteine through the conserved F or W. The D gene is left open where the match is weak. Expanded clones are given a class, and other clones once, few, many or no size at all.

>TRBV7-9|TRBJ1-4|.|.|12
TGTGCCAGCAGCTCGAGCCCTGAAAAACTGTTTTTT
CASSSSPEKLFF
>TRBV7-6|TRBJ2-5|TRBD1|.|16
TGTGCCAGCAGCTTAGAGAGAACACAGGGGGTCGGGACCCAGTACTTC
CASSLERTQGVGTQYF
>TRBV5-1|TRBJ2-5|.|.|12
TGCGCCAGCACAGGACAGCCAGAGACCCAGTACTTC
CASTGQPETQYF
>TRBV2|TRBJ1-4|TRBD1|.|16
TGTGCCAGTGCGACAGGGCTTATTGCAACTAATGAAAAACTGTTTTTT
CASATGLIATNEKLFF
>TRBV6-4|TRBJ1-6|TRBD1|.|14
TGTGCCAGCAGAGGGACAGGTTTTAATTCACCCCTCCACTTT
CASRGTGFNSPLHF
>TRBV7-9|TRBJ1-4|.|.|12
TGTTCCAGCAGCTTATACCAGGGAAAACTGTTTTTT
CSSSLYQGKLFF
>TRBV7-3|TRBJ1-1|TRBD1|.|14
TGTGCCAGCAGCTTAACGTCAGGGGGCGCTGAAGCTTTCTTT
CASSLTSGGAEAFF
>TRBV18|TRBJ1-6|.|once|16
TGTGCCAGCTCTACTATGTCGGACAGAGATAATTCACCCCTCCACTTT
CASSTMSDRDNSPLHF
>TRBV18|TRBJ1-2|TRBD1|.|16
TGTGCCAGCTCCGGGGTTAAGGGGGCCTCTAACTATGGCTACACCTTC
CASSGVKGASNYGYTF
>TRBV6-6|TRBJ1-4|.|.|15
TGTGCCAGCAGTTTGGGGGCGGCAGGGGCGGAAAAACTGTTTTTT
CASSLGAAGAEKLFF
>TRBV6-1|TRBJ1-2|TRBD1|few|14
TGTGCCAGTACAGAACAGGGGTCTAACTATGGCTACACCTTC
CASTEQGSNYGYTF
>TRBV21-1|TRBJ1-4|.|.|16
TGTGCCAGCAGCAACGGACGGGATGCAACTAATGAAAAACTGTTTTTT
CASSNGRDATNEKLFF
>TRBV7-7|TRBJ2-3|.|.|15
TGTGCCAGCAGCTTATCTGCGGGGAGCACAGATACGCAGTATTTT
CASSLSAGSTDTQYF
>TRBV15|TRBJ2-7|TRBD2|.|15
TGTGCCACCAGCAGAGGCGGTAGCGGGGGGGCCGCGCAGTACTTC
CATSRGGSGGAAQYF
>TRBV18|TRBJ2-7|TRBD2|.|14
TGTGCCAGCTCACCAGGGGGGGTGACCTACGAGCAGTACTTC
CASSPGGVTYEQYF
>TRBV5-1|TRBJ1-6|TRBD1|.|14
TGCGCCAGCAGCCCCCCACAGGGGAATTCACCCCTCCACTTT
CASSPPQGNSPLHF
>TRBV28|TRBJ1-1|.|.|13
TGTGCCAGCAGTACTCCCCAAGCGGTCGAAGCTTTCTTT
CASSTPQAVEAFF
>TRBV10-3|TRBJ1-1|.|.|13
TGTGCCATCAGTACGCGTATGGACACTGAAGCTTTCTTT
CAISTRMDTEAFF
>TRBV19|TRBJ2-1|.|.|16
TGTGCCAGCACCCCGGCACAGGCGAGCTCCTACAATGAGCAGTTCTTC
CASTPAQASSYNEQFF
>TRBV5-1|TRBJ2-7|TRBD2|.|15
TGCGCCAGCAGCTGGAGGAGCGGGAGGGTCGGGCAGCAGTACTTC
CASSWRSGRVGQQYF
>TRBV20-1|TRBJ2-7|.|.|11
TGCAGTGCTAGAGTGGGGAGAGTGGGCTACTTC
CSARVGRVGYF
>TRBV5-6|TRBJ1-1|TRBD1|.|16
TGTGCCAGCAGCGTAAAACGACAGGGCATGAACACTGAAGCTTTCTTT
CASSVKRQGMNTEAFF
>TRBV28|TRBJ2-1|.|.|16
TGTGCCACGATCTCAAAGAAGGGGGACTCCTACAATGAGCAGTTCTTC
CATISKKGDSYNEQFF
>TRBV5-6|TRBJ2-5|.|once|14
TGTGCCAGCAGCTTGGTACGGGGGAGGGAGACCCAGTACTTC
CASSLVRGRETQYF